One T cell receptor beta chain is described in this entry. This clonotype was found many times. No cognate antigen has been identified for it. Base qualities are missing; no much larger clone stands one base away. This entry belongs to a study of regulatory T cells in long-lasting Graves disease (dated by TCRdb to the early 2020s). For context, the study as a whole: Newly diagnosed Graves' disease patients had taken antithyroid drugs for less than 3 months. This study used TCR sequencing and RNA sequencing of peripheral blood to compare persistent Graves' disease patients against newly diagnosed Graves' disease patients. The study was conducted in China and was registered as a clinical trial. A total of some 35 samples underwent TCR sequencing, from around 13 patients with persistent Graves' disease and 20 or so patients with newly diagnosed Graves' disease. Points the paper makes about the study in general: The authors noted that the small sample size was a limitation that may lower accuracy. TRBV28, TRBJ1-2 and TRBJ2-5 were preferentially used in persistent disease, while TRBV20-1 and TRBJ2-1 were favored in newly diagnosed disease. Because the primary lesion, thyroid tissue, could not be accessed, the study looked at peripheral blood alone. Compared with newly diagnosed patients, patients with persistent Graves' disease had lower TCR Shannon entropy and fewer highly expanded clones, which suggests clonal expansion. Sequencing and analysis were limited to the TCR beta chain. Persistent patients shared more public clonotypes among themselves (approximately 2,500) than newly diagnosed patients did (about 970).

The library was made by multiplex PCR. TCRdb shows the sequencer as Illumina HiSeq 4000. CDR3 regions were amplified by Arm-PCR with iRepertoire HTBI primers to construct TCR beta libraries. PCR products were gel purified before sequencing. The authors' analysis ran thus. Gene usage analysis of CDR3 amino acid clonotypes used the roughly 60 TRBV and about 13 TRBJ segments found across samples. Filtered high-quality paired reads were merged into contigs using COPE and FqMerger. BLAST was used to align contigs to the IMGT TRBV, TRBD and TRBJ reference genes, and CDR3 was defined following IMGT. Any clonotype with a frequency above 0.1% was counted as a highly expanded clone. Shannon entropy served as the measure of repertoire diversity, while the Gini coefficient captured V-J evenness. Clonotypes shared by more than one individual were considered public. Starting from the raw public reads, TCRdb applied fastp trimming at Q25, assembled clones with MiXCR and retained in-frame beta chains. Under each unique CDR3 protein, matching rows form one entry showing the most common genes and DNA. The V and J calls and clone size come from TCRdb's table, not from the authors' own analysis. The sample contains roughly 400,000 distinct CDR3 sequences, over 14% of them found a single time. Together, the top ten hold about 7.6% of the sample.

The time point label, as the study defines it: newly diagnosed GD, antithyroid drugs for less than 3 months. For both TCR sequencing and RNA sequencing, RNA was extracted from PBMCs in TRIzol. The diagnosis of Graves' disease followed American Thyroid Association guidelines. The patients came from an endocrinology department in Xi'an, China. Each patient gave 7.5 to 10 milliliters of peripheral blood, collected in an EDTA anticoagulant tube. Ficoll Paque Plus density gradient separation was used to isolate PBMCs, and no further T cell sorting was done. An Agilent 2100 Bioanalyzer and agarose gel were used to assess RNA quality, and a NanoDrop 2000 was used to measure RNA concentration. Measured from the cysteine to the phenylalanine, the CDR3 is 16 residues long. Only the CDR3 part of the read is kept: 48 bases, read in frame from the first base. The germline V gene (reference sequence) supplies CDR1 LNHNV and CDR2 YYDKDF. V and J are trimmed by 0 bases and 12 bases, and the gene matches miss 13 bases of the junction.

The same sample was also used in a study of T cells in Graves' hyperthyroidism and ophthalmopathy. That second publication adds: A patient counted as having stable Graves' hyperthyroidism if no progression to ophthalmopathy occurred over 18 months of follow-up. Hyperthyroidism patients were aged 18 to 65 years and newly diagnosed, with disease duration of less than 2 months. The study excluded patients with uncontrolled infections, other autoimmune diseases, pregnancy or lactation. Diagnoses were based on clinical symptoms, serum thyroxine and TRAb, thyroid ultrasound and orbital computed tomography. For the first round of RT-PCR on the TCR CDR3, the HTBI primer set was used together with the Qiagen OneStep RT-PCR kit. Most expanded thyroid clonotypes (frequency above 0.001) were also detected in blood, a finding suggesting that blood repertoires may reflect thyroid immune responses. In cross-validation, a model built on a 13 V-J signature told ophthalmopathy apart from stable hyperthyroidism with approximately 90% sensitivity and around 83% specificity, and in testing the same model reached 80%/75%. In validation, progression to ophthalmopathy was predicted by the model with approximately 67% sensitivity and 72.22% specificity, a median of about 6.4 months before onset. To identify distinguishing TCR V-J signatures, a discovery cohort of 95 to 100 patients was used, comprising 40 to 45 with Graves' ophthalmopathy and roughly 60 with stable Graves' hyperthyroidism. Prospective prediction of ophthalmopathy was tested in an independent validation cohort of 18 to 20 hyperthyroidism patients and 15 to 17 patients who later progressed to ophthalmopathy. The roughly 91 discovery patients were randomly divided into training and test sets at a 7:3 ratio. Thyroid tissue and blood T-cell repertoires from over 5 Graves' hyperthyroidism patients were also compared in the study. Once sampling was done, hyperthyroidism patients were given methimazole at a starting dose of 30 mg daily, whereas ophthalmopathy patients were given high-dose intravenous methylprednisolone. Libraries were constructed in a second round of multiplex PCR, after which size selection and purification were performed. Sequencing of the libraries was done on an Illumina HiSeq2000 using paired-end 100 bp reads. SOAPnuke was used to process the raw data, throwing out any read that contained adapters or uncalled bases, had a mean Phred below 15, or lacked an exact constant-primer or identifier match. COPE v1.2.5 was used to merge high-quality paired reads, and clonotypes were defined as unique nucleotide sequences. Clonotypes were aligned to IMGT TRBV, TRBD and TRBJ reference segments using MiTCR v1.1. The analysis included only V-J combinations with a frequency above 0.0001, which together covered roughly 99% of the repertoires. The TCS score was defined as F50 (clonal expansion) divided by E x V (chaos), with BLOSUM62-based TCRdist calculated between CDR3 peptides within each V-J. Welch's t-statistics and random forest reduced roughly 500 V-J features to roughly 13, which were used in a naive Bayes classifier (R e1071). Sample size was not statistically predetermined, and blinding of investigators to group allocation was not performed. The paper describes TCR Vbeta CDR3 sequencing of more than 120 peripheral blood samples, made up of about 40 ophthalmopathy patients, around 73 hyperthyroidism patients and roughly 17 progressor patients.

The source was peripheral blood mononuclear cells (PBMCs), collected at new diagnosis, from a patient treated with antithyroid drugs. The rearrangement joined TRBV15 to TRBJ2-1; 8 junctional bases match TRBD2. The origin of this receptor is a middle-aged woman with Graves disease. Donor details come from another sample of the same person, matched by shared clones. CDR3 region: CATSREVASGSPRQFF. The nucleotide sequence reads TGTGCCACCAGCAGAGAAGTGGCTAGCGGGTCACCTAGGCAGTTCTTC.